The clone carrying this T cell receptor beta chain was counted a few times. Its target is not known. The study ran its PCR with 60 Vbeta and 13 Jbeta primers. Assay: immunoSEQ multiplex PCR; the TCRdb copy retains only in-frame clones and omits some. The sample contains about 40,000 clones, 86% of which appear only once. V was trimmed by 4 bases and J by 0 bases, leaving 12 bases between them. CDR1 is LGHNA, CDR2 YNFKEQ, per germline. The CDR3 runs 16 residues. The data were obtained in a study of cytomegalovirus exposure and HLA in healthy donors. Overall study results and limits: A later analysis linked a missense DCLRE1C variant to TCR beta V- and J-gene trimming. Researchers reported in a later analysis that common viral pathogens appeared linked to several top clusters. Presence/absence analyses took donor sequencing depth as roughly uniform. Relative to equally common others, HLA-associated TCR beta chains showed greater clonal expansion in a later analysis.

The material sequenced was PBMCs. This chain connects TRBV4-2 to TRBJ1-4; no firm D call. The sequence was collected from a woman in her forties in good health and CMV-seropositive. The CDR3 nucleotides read TGTGCCAGCAGCCCAAGCGGCGTTGCAACTAATGAAAAACTGTTTTTT. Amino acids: CASSPSGVATNEKLFF.